Each of the 26 T cell receptor beta chains below was sequenced from the same sample in a study of OX40 agonist ivuxolimab in advanced cancers. The table came from immunoSEQ multiplex PCR; TCRdb's copy has only in-frame clones and leaves some out. The table records over 55,000 clones, approximately 90% of them present only once. Sample: CD4+ or CD8+ T cells sorted from blood, taken in a trial of the OX40 agonist ivuxolimab. These receptors were obtained from an adult with an advanced solid tumor such as melanoma, head and neck, liver or kidney cancer.

The count of this clone is one. The CDR3 DNA sequence: TGTGCCAGCAGGAACCCCACAGATACGCAGTATTTT. It codes for CASRNPTDTQYF. The rearrangement uses TRBV2 and TRBJ2-3; D gene ambiguous. Germline-derived CDR1 and CDR2 are SNHLY and FYNNEI. Trimming stripped 6 bases from V and 2 bases from J, with 6 bases between. The CDR3 is made up of 12 amino acids. Full variable domain (rest looked up from reference TRBV2 and TRBJ2-3): EPEVTQTPSHQVTQMGQEVILRCVPISNHLYFYWYRQILGQKVEFLVSFYNNEISEKSEIFDDQFSVERPDGSNFTLKIRSTKLEDSAMYFCASRNPTDTQYFGPGTRLTVL.

The V call is TRBV19, the J call TRBJ1-1; 9 bases fit TRBD1. Germline V gene sequence: CDR1 LNHDA, CDR2 SQIVND (reference sequence). V dropped 5 bases and J dropped 4; count of bases not matched to a gene: 8. This CDR3 is built from 15 residues. The CDR3 here is CASSADRGWSTEAFF. DNA of the CDR3: TGTGCCAGTAGTGCGGACAGGGGATGGAGCACTGAAGCTTTCTTT.

The chain is built from TRBV9 and TRBJ1-3; D perhaps matches TRBD1 (5 bases). This CDR3 contains 15 residues. Germline values: CDR1 SGDLS, CDR2 YYNGEE. V was trimmed by 3 bases and J by 0 bases, leaving 10 bases between them. The CDR3 spells CASSEPDISGNTIYF. The CDR3, as DNA: TGTGCCAGCAGCGAGCCGGACATCTCTGGAAACACCATATATTTT.

V gene TRBV27 combines with J gene TRBJ1-2; possibly TRBD1 for D (5 bases). This CDR3 contains 14 residues. The V gene lost 8 bases and the J gene lost 7 bases, with 20 bases spanning the gap. Germline V gene sequence: CDR1 MNHEY, CDR2 SMNVEV (reference sequence). The DNA of the CDR3 is TGTGCCAGCGGGGCAACAGCCGCCGGGCGTGGCTACACCTTC. The encoded protein is CASGATAAGRGYTF.

This clone was seen only a few times. The chain combines TRBV28 with TRBJ1-5, with 8 positions matching TRBD1. Trimming at V came to 5 bases and at J to 2 bases, leaving 5 bases not matched to a gene. This CDR3 is 15 amino acids long. The V gene's germline CDR1 is MDHEN and CDR2 SYDVKM. The CDR3 region has the DNA TGTGCCAGCAGTCGACCGGGACAGGGCAATCAGCCCCAGCATTTT. Translated: CASSRPGQGNQPQHF. Full variable domain (outside the CDR3, taken from reference TRBV28 and TRBJ1-5): DVKVTQSSRYLVKRTGEKVFLECVQDMDHENMFWYRQDPGLGLRLIYFSYDVKMKEKGDIPEGYSVSREKKERFSLILESASTNQTSMYLCASSRPGQGNQPQHFGDGTRLSIL.

The genes are TRBV5-4 and TRBJ2-2; 10 bases map to TRBD1. The CDR3 has 15 amino acids. The ends lost 3 bases at V and 5 bases at J; junction bases unmatched: 4. Per the germline V gene, CDR1 is SGHNT and CDR2 is YYREEE (reference sequence). The CDR3 coding sequence is TGTGCCAGCAGCTGGGGACAGGGGAGGACCGGGGAGCTGTTTTTT. The encoded protein is CASSWGQGRTGELFF.

This chain connects TRBV7-9 to TRBJ1-5, with TRBD1 matching 7 bases. CDR3 length: 13 residues. Germline loops: CDR1 SEHNR, CDR2 FQNEAQ (reference sequence). V lost 5 bases and J lost 4; bases outside the gene matches: 2. The CDR3 coding sequence is TGTGCCAGCAGCGCACAGGGGAATCAGCCCCAGCATTTT. Translating it yields CASSAQGNQPQHF.

CDR3 region: CASSPAGNSETQYF. CDR3 coding DNA: TGTGCCAGCAGCCCCGCCGGGAATAGCGAGACCCAGTACTTC. The chain joins TRBV5-4 to TRBJ2-5, with D perhaps matching TRBD2 (5 bases). Germline V gene lookup returns CDR1 SGHNT and CDR2 YYREEE (reference sequence). The CDR3 totals 14 residues. Trimming left V 4 bases short and J 5 bases short, with 15 bases between.

The chain has TRBV7-2 and TRBJ1-4; perhaps TRBD1 as D (6 bases). Trimming cost V 1 base and J 7 bases, with 10 bases left between them. The CDR3 consists of 14 residues. Per the germline V gene, CDR1 is SGHTA and CDR2 is FQGNSA. This CDR3 reads CASSLDRASEKLFF. CDR3 DNA: TGTGCCAGCAGCTTAGACAGGGCCAGTGAAAAACTGTTTTTT.

This clone was found once. The chain joins TRBV28 to TRBJ1-1; 8 nucleotides agree with TRBD1. V lost 5 bases to trimming and J lost 4 bases; unmatched junction nucleotides: 9. Per germline, CDR1 MDHEN and CDR2 SYDVKM. This CDR3 has 15 residues. CDR3 region: CASSPTTGEGTEAFF. CDR3 nucleotide sequence: TGTGCCAGCAGTCCGACGACAGGGGAGGGCACTGAAGCTTTCTTT.

This sequence joins TRBV6-1 and TRBJ1-1; 7 bases align to TRBD1. CDR3 size: 15 residues. Germline CDR1 reads MNHNS; CDR2 reads SASEGT. The junction had 7 bases not matched to a gene; V was cut back by 3 bases and J by 3 bases. The CDR3 spells CASSEIDRADTEAFF. The CDR3 region has the DNA TGTGCCAGCAGTGAGATAGACAGGGCTGACACTGAAGCTTTCTTT.

The V and J genes are TRBV7-2 and TRBJ2-5; a weak D match, TRBD1 (6 bases). This CDR3 has 15 amino acids. V was pared by 5 bases and J by 4 bases, with 17 bases between. Germline-derived CDR1 and CDR2 are SGHTA and FQGNSA. The CDR3 sequence is CASSTQLGGGETQYF. CDR3 DNA: TGTGCCAGCAGCACTCAGTTAGGGGGTGGAGAGACCCAGTACTTC.

The chain is built from TRBV10-3 and TRBJ2-7; 8 bases are a match to TRBD1. Germline trimming cut 6 bases from V and 0 bases from J; bases unmatched to any gene: 7. The CDR3 is 15 residues long. Germline-derived CDR1 and CDR2 are ENHRY and SYGVKD. CDR3 amino acids: CAIRPGTGNSYEQYF. In nucleotides, the CDR3 is TGTGCCATCAGGCCCGGGACAGGAAACTCCTACGAGCAGTACTTC.

The chain carries TRBV30 and TRBJ2-3, with D hard to call. Per the germline V gene, CDR1 is GTSNPN and CDR2 is SVGIG (reference sequence). This CDR3 has 12 residues. V lost 1 base and J 4 bases, leaving 6 bases between the germline ends. DNA of the CDR3: TGTGCCTGGAGTGCTTCCCCAGATACGCAGTATTTT. Translation: CAWSASPDTQYF.

The chain couples TRBV10-3 to TRBJ1-3; tentatively, D is TRBD1 (5 bases). This CDR3 is 12 amino acids long. Looked up from germline, CDR1 is ENHRY and CDR2 is SYGVKD. V lost 8 bases to trimming and J lost 2 bases, with 7 bases between them. The CDR3 loop reads CAIGTAGNTIYF. CDR3 DNA sequence: TGTGCCATCGGGACGGCTGGAAACACCATATATTTT.

This chain uses TRBV5-1 with TRBJ2-5; 7 bases line up with TRBD1. Germline trimming cut 4 bases from V and 2 bases from J; bases unmatched to any gene: 8. The germline V gene has CDR1 SGHRS and CDR2 YFSETQ. This CDR3 is 15 amino acids long. The CDR3 loop reads CASSTQTGTQETQYF. Here the CDR3 DNA reads TGCGCCAGCAGCACCCAGACAGGGACACAAGAGACCCAGTACTTC.

The genes are TRBV29-1 and TRBJ1-1, with unresolved D. CDR3 length: 11 residues. CDR1 is SQVTM, CDR2 ANQGSEA, per germline. V shed 7 bases and J shed 2 bases, with 8 bases lying between them. The CDR3 is CSARPNTEAFF. In DNA, the CDR3 is TGCAGCGCCCGACCTAACACTGAAGCTTTCTTT.

This sequence joins TRBV6-1 and TRBJ1-2, with D possibly TRBD1 on 5 matching bases. The CDR3 totals 14 residues. Germline CDR1 and CDR2: MNHNS and SASEGT. The germline V and J ends were trimmed by 10 bases and 0 bases, with 15 bases remaining between them. CDR3 region: CATRAMNSNYGYTF. Written as DNA, the CDR3 is TGTGCCACCAGGGCGATGAACTCTAACTATGGCTACACCTTC.

In this sample, this clone turned up a few times. The chain links TRBV18 to TRBJ2-2; TRBD1 agrees at 11 bases. The trim removed 6 bases at V and 3 bases at J, leaving 6 bases unmatched. Germline CDR1 reads KGHSH; CDR2 reads LQKENI. This CDR3 comprises 16 residues. The DNA of the CDR3 is TGTGCCAGCTCCCGGACAGGGGGCAGTGACACCGGGGAGCTGTTTTTT. Its protein is CASSRTGGSDTGELFF.

J is TRBJ1-6 and V is TRBV9; D not certain. This CDR3 region has 14 residues. Looked up from germline, CDR1 is SGDLS and CDR2 is YYNGEE. The V gene lost 0 bases and the J gene lost 9 bases, with 10 bases spanning the gap. CDR3 residues: CASSVEGISSPLHF. The CDR3, as DNA: TGTGCCAGCAGCGTAGAAGGGATTAGTTCACCCCTCCACTTT.

The chain is built from TRBV11-3 and TRBJ2-1, with 9 bases that match TRBD1. Trimming at V came to 5 bases and at J to 8 bases, leaving 7 bases not matched to a gene. Looked up from germline, CDR1 is SGHNT and CDR2 is YENEEA. The CDR3 runs 14 residues. The CDR3: CASSPRDRADEQFF. As DNA, the CDR3 is TGTGCCAGCAGCCCCCGGGACAGGGCCGATGAGCAGTTCTTC.

This chain connects TRBV10-3 to TRBJ1-1; D is unclear. This CDR3 spans 14 amino acids. Germline assignment: CDR1 ENHRY and CDR2 SYGVKD. Deletions cut 3 bases from V and 0 bases from J, with 8 bases between. CDR3 coding DNA: TGTGCCATCAGTGACCGGTCCCTGAACACTGAAGCTTTCTTT. This gives the protein CAISDRSLNTEAFF.

CDR3 amino acids: CASRGQLYSNQPQHF. The CDR3 region has the DNA TGTGCCAGCAGGGGTCAATTGTATAGCAATCAGCCCCAGCATTTT. This chain connects TRBV2 to TRBJ1-5; D not resolved. The CDR3 extends over 15 amino acids. The germline V gene encodes CDR1 SNHLY and CDR2 FYNNEI. Trimming removed 6 bases at V and 0 bases at J, with 12 bases between.

This rearrangement joins TRBV28 to TRBJ1-3; D possibly corresponds to TRBD1 (6 bases). CDR3 size: 14 residues. The germline CDR1 and CDR2 sequences are MDHEN and SYDVKM. The ends were cut back, 3 bases at V and 1 base at J, with 7 bases in the middle. The CDR3 DNA sequence: TGTGCCAGCAGTTTTAGGGGGTCTGGAAACACCATATATTTT. Encoded protein: CASSFRGSGNTIYF.

This clone was seen once. The chain has TRBV28 and TRBJ2-7; 9 bases map to TRBD1. Germline V CDR1 and CDR2: MDHEN, SYDVKM. J gave up 3 bases and V 6 bases, and 3 bases lay outside the gene matches. This CDR3 has 13 residues. CDR3 sequence: CASRRQGGYEQYF. DNA for the CDR3: TGTGCCAGCAGACGACAGGGGGGCTACGAGCAGTACTTC.

The rearrangement links TRBV18 to TRBJ2-7; D is possibly TRBD1 (8 bases). V gave up 5 bases and J gave up 2 bases, with 16 bases separating them. From germline, CDR1 is KGHSH and CDR2 LQKENI. The CDR3 has 15 residues. This chain's CDR3 is CASSSGTGGTYEQYF. DNA for the CDR3: TGTGCCAGCTCAAGCGGGACAGGCGGTACCTACGAGCAGTACTTC. Drawing the rest from reference TRBV18 and TRBJ2-7, the complete variable domain is NAGVMQNPRHLVRRRGQEARLRCSPMKGHSHVYWYRQLPEEGLKFMVYLQKENIIDESGMPKERFSAEFPKEGPSILRIQQVVRGDSAAYFCASSSGTGGTYEQYFGPGTRLTVT.